The rows below give T cell receptor beta chains drawn from one sample of a study of T-cell memory formation after mild COVID-19. MiXCR was run by TCRdb on the 5' RACE reads, yielding one entry per CDR3 protein. There are roughly 130,000 distinct CDR3 sequences in the sample; more than 15% occur only once, and 4% to 6% lies in the top ten. Sequenced input: PBMCs or a T cell subset sorted from them (not recorded which). Receptors were obtained from a young man who had mild COVID-19 (a few samples of this study predate the infection). Cell type and time point are not known. The CDR3 runs from the conserved cysteine through the conserved F or W. Each record gives: clone size, V gene, D gene, J gene, CDR3 protein, CDR3 DNA. D genes are given only for firm matches. The listing skips clone size in some rows; elsewhere it reads once, few, many or a size class.

>NA|TRBV7-8|NA|TRBJ2-2
CASSRRQARNTGELFF
TGTGCCAGCAGCAGACGACAGGCGAGGAACACCGGGGAGCTGTTTTTT
>NA|TRBV7-8|NA|TRBJ2-1
CASSLIDEQFF
TGTGCCAGCAGCCTAATCGATGAGCAGTTCTTC
>NA|TRBV7-8|TRBD1|TRBJ1-1
CASSKTGRTEAFF
TGTGCCAGCAGCAAGACAGGGCGGACTGAAGCTTTCTTT
>NA|TRBV7-3|NA|TRBJ1-2
CASSQQGLHYGYTF
TGTGCCAGCAGTCAGCAAGGACTTCACTATGGCTACACCTTC
>NA|TRBV7-2|TRBD1|TRBJ1-4
CASSLDRGPLLEKLFF
TGTGCCAGCAGCCTAGACAGGGGGCCCCTCCTTGAAAAACTGTTTTTT
>NA|TRBV12-3/TRBV12-4|NA|TRBJ2-5
CASSFEESQETQYF
TGTGCCAGCAGTTTTGAGGAATCACAAGAGACCCAGTACTTC
>NA|TRBV7-2|NA|TRBJ2-5
CASSFQGQETQYF
TGTGCCAGCAGCTTCCAGGGGCAAGAGACCCAGTACTTC
>many|TRBV5-1|NA|TRBJ2-3
CASSLGREDRTDTQYF
TGCGCCAGCAGCTTGGGGAGGGAAGACCGCACAGATACGCAGTATTTT
>many|TRBV5-1|NA|TRBJ2-1
CASSLAASSYNEQFF
TGCGCCAGCAGCTTGGCGGCTTCCTCCTACAATGAGCAGTTCTTC
>few|TRBV5-1|NA|TRBJ1-1
CASRQPYRNTEAFF
TGCGCCAGCAGACAGCCCTACCGGAACACTGAAGCTTTCTTT
>NA|TRBV5-1|TRBD1|TRBJ2-7
CASSLAKARQGVYEQYF
TGCGCCAGCAGCTTGGCCAAGGCGAGACAGGGGGTTTACGAGCAGTACTTC
>NA|TRBV20-1|NA|TRBJ1-1
CSASESISRAFF
TGCAGTGCTAGCGAGTCAATTTCCCGAGCTTTCTTT
>NA|TRBV18|TRBD2|TRBJ2-3
CASSAASGNTDTQYF
TGTGCCAGCTCCGCCGCTAGCGGGAACACAGATACGCAGTATTTT
>few|TRBV7-6|NA|TRBJ2-3
CASSLPGLSASQYF
TGTGCCAGCAGCTTGCCGGGACTCTCCGCCTCGCAGTATTTT
>NA|TRBV29-1|NA|TRBJ2-3
CSVARDTDTQYF
TGCAGCGTAGCCAGGGACACAGATACGCAGTATTTT
>few|TRBV12-3/TRBV12-4|NA|TRBJ2-7
CASSSDSRTYEQYF
TGTGCCAGCAGTTCCGATTCCAGAACCTACGAGCAGTACTTC
>NA|TRBV4-3|NA|TRBJ1-5
CASSLSLGPYQPQHF
TGCGCCAGCAGCCTCTCTCTGGGACCTTATCAGCCCCAGCATTTT
>NA|TRBV7-2|NA|TRBJ2-5
CASSPHPAETQYF
TGTGCCAGCAGCCCCCACCCCGCGGAGACCCAGTACTTC
>NA|TRBV6-2/TRBV6-3|TRBD1|TRBJ1-1
CASRTGTGAWMNTEAFF
TGTGCCAGCAGAACCGGGACAGGGGCTTGGATGAACACTGAAGCTTTCTTT
>NA|TRBV11-2|NA|TRBJ2-1
CASGYEQFF
TGTGCCAGCGGCTATGAGCAGTTCTTC
>few|TRBV28|NA|TRBJ2-6
CASSSSGSGANVLTF
TGTGCCAGCAGTTCCTCGGGCTCTGGGGCCAACGTCCTGACTTTC
>NA|TRBV14|NA|TRBJ2-1
CASSHGGPYNEQFF
TGTGCCAGCTCCCACGGGGGACCTTACAATGAGCAGTTCTTC
>many|TRBV7-7|NA|TRBJ2-3
CASSLAGASTDTQYF
TGTGCCAGCAGCTTAGCGGGGGCCAGCACAGATACGCAGTATTTT